The rows below give T cell receptor beta chains drawn from one sample of a study of CD8 T cells in ankylosing spondylitis. Using its own MiXCR run on the 5' RACE reads, TCRdb lists one record per CDR3 protein. In the table there are about 540,000 distinct CDR3 sequences, roughly 13% of which are singletons. Material for sequencing was blood, either unsorted or a sorted T cell fraction (not recorded which). The receptors here all came from a male donor with ankylosing spondylitis. Each CDR3 is given with its conserved first and last residue. Fields, in order: V gene, J gene, clone size, D gene, CDR3 protein, CDR3 DNA. D genes are given only for firm matches. Clone size, where shown, is once, few, many, or a class for clones that have expanded.

>TRBV20-1|TRBJ2-3|.|.
CSARVPEGGDTQYF
TGCAGTGCTAGAGTTCCCGAAGGTGGGGATACGCAGTATTTT
>TRBV9|TRBJ1-1|.|.
CASSALPYPNTEAFF
TGTGCCAGCAGCGCCCTGCCCTACCCGAACACTGAAGCTTTCTTT
>TRBV5-1|TRBJ2-1|few|.
CASSRTPDHNEQFF
TGCGCCAGCAGCAGGACTCCGGACCACAATGAGCAGTTCTTC
>TRBV5-6|TRBJ1-4|few|.
CASSLDTEGEKLFF
TGTGCCAGCAGCTTGGACACGGAGGGCGAAAAACTGTTTTTT
>TRBV12-3/TRBV12-4|TRBJ1-5|few|TRBD1
CASSRDRGRQPQHF
TGTGCCAGCAGCCGGGACAGGGGTCGGCAGCCCCAGCATTTT
>TRBV29-1|TRBJ2-1|.|.
CSVEDNLNEQFF
TGCAGCGTTGAAGATAACCTCAATGAGCAGTTCTTC
>TRBV20-1|TRBJ1-1|.|.
CSARELITGWSTEAFF
TGCAGTGCTAGAGAACTTATTACCGGGTGGAGCACTGAAGCTTTCTTT
>TRBV15|TRBJ2-7|few|TRBD1
CATSRPGTGIYEQYF
TGTGCCACCAGCAGACCCGGGACAGGGATCTACGAGCAGTACTTC
>TRBV5-1|TRBJ2-1|few|TRBD2
CASNSGTSSYNEQFF
TGCGCCAGCAATTCAGGGACTAGCTCCTACAATGAGCAGTTCTTC
>TRBV7-9|TRBJ1-5|.|.
CASGLGGLNQPQHF
TGTGCCAGCGGCCTGGGAGGGCTCAATCAGCCCCAGCATTTT
>TRBV2|TRBJ2-3|.|.
CASSPAGRDTQYF
TGTGCCAGCAGTCCCGCGGGCCGAGATACGCAGTATTTT
>TRBV20-1|TRBJ2-6|few|TRBD1
CSAREDRGLGANVLTF
TGCAGTGCTAGAGAGGACAGGGGGCTGGGGGCCAACGTCCTGACTTTC
>TRBV5-5|TRBJ2-1|few|TRBD2
CASSLETSGSYNEQFF
TGTGCCAGCAGCTTGGAGACTAGCGGCTCCTACAATGAGCAGTTCTTC
>TRBV20-1|TRBJ2-1|few|TRBD1
CSADRDRDNEQFF
TGCAGTGCTGACCGGGACAGGGACAATGAGCAGTTCTTC
>TRBV29-1|TRBJ1-3|few|.
CSVEAAGNTIYF
TGCAGCGTTGAGGCGGCTGGAAACACCATATATTTT
>TRBV4-1|TRBJ2-1|few|TRBD2
CASSPYRTSGRNHNEQFF
TGCGCCAGCAGCCCGTATAGGACTAGCGGGAGAAACCACAATGAGCAGTTCTTC